Listed below are T cell receptor beta chains from one sample, sequenced in a study of Ad26.COV2.S vaccination and SARS-CoV-2 variants. Sequencing used immunoSEQ multiplex PCR; TCRdb keeps in-frame clones, though not all of them. The sample records around 350,000 clones, about 85% being singletons. Sequenced here: peripheral blood, sampled in a trial of Ad26.COV2.S vaccine versus placebo. These receptors all come from a person aged 18-60 years who received the Ad26.COV2.S COVID-19 vaccine or a placebo. The CDR3 runs from the conserved cysteine through the conserved F or W. Fields, in order: CDR3 protein, CDR3 DNA, V gene, J gene, D gene, clone size. The D gene is left open where the match is weak. Expanded clones get a size class; other rows say once, few or many, or leave the size out.

CASREIGQGIETQYF	TGTGCCAGCAGGGAAATCGGACAGGGCATTGAGACCCAGTACTTC	TRBV2	TRBJ2-5	TRBD1	.
CASSYSIGSDANTGELFF	TGTGCCAGCAGTTACTCGATCGGTTCCGACGCGAACACCGGGGAGCTGTTTTTT	TRBV6-2/TRBV6-3	TRBJ2-2	.	few
CASSQGWQGPYGYTF	TGTGCCAGCAGCCAAGGATGGCAGGGACCTTATGGCTACACCTTC	TRBV3-1/TRBV3-2	TRBJ1-2	.	.
CASIAPGGSSYEQYF	TGTGCCAGCATCGCACCGGGGGGGAGCTCCTACGAGCAGTACTTC	TRBV28	TRBJ2-7	TRBD2	.
CASSYSSGIPYEQYF	TGTGCCAGCAGTTACTCTTCAGGGATCCCCTACGAGCAGTACTTC	TRBV6-5	TRBJ2-7	.	.
CASSTRSVGVVAGYTF	TGTGCCAGCAGCACGCGAAGCGTCGGGGTGGTTGCTGGCTACACCTTC	TRBV13	TRBJ1-2	.	.
CASSPPRRQRHEQFF	TGTGCCAGCAGTCCGCCGCGCCGCCAACGGCATGAGCAGTTCTTC	TRBV27	TRBJ2-1	.	once
CASSGDRGFTLHF	TGTGCCAGCAGTGGAGACAGGGGCTTTACCCTCCACTTT	TRBV25-1	TRBJ1-6	TRBD1	.
CASTQGFRQPQHF	TGTGCCAGCACTCAGGGGTTTCGACAGCCCCAGCATTTT	TRBV6-5	TRBJ1-5	.	.
CATSGDRGLVDEQFF	TGTGCCACCAGTGGGGACAGGGGGCTGGTCGATGAGCAGTTCTTC	TRBV24-1	TRBJ2-1	TRBD1	.
CASSLVTATNQPQHF	TGTGCCAGCAGTTTGGTGACAGCTACCAATCAGCCCCAGCATTTT	TRBV28	TRBJ1-5	.	.
CASSFIRAGTDTQYF	TGTGCCAGCAGCTTCATCAGGGCGGGCACAGATACGCAGTATTTT	TRBV7-9	TRBJ2-3	.	many
CASSLAPPSGGWGEQFF	TGTGCCAGCAGCTTGGCCCCACCTAGCGGGGGGTGGGGTGAGCAGTTCTTC	TRBV5-4	TRBJ2-1	TRBD2	.
CASSYPGTGAYEQYF	TGTGCCAGCAGTTACCCCGGGACAGGGGCCTACGAGCAGTACTTC	TRBV28	TRBJ2-7	TRBD1	.
CATSDTKTGKTDTQYF	TGTGCCACCAGTGATACCAAGACAGGGAAGACAGATACGCAGTATTTT	TRBV24-1	TRBJ2-3	TRBD1	few
CASSFDGRPEAFF	TGCGCCAGCAGCTTCGACGGCCGGCCTGAAGCTTTCTTT	TRBV5-1	TRBJ1-1	.	.
CASKAPSGGGGEKLFF	TGTGCCAGCAAAGCCCCCTCAGGGGGAGGAGGGGAAAAACTGTTTTTT	TRBV11-2	TRBJ1-4	TRBD1	.
CASSSVGGPFDYGYTF	TGTGCCAGCAGCTCAGTGGGTGGACCCTTCGACTATGGCTACACCTTC	TRBV5-4	TRBJ1-2	.	.
CASSTGLEQFF	TGTGCCAGCAGTACAGGACTGGAGCAGTTCTTC	TRBV2	TRBJ2-1	.	.
CAWTSGINTDTQYF	TGTGCCTGGACGAGCGGGATTAACACAGATACGCAGTATTTT	TRBV30	TRBJ2-3	TRBD2	once
CASSYDRGLSRQYF	TGTGCCAGCAGTTACGACAGGGGGTTGAGTCGGCAGTACTTC	TRBV6-5	TRBJ2-7	TRBD1	.
CASSLLATDRVTGELFF	TGTGCCAGCAGCTTACTAGCCACAGACAGGGTCACCGGGGAGCTGTTTTTT	TRBV7-7	TRBJ2-2	TRBD1	.
CASSSIRDRRSGNTIYF	TGTGCCAGCAGCTCAATTCGGGACCGCCGTTCTGGAAACACCATATATTTT	TRBV7-2	TRBJ1-3	.	.
CASSLPDPYEQYF	TGCGCCAGCAGCTTGCCGGACCCCTACGAGCAGTACTTC	TRBV5-1	TRBJ2-7	.	.
CASSLAGSSGNTIYF	TGCGCCAGCAGCTTGGCGGGGTCCTCTGGAAACACCATATATTTT	TRBV5-1	TRBJ1-3	.	.
CASRTPGAGGPQGQFF	TGTGCCAGCAGGACGCCAGGGGCGGGAGGCCCTCAAGGGCAGTTCTTC	TRBV14	TRBJ2-1	TRBD2	.
CASSFWDPGASSETQYF	TGTGCCAGCAGCTTTTGGGACCCAGGGGCCAGTTCAGAGACCCAGTACTTC	TRBV5-5	TRBJ2-5	.	.
CASKETGGTYEQYF	TGTGCCAGCAAGGAAACAGGGGGTACCTACGAGCAGTACTTC	TRBV2	TRBJ2-7	TRBD1	.
CASSLNPETQYF	TGTGCCAGCAGCTTGAATCCAGAGACCCAGTACTTC	TRBV5-6	TRBJ2-5	.	once
CASSRYGTGVFQETQYF	TGTGCCAGCAGCCGATATGGGACAGGGGTCTTCCAAGAGACCCAGTACTTC	TRBV14	TRBJ2-5	TRBD1	.
CASSSGPWGNEQFF	TGTGCCAGCAGCTCCGGCCCTTGGGGCAATGAGCAGTTCTTC	TRBV11-2	TRBJ2-1	.	.
CASSYISGQTKNIQYF	TGTGCCAGCAGTTATATTAGCGGCCAAACCAAAAACATTCAGTACTTC	TRBV6-2/TRBV6-3	TRBJ2-4	.	.
CASSPGRRNTEAFF	TGCGCCAGCAGTCCGGGACGCAGGAACACTGAAGCTTTCTTT	TRBV10-1	TRBJ1-1	.	.
CASSPNQGPGNEQYF	TGTGCCAGCTCACCCAATCAGGGACCTGGGAACGAGCAGTACTTC	TRBV18	TRBJ2-7	.	once
CASSVAGTRSYGYTF	TGTGCCAGCAGCGTAGCGGGCACAAGGTCCTACGGCTACACCTTC	TRBV9	TRBJ1-2	.	.
CASSLILSTLGRSNEQFF	TGTGCCAGCAGCTTAATATTGTCCACCCTTGGTAGATCCAATGAGCAGTTCTTC	TRBV13	TRBJ2-1	.	.
CASSIDDRIYSNQPQHF	TGTGCCAGTAGTATAGACGACAGAATTTATAGCAATCAGCCCCAGCATTTT	TRBV19	TRBJ1-5	.	.
CASSQDLEGFYEQYF	TGTGCCAGCAGCCAAGATTTAGAGGGGTTCTACGAGCAGTACTTC	TRBV4-2	TRBJ2-7	.	once
CASSEGVLVRNGYTF	TGTGCCAGCAGTGAAGGGGTGTTGGTTCGGAATGGCTACACCTTC	TRBV2	TRBJ1-2	.	.
CASSPQGGYSNQPQHF	TGTGCCAGCAGCCCCCAGGGGGGGTATAGCAATCAGCCCCAGCATTTT	TRBV11-2	TRBJ1-5	TRBD1	.
CASSSRDPFSGANVLTF	TGTGCCAGTAGTTCCCGGGATCCCTTTTCTGGGGCCAACGTCCTGACTTTC	TRBV19	TRBJ2-6	.	.
CASKPPLRGGETQYF	TGTGCCAGCAAACCCCCCCTGCGGGGAGGAGAGACCCAGTACTTC	TRBV7-9	TRBJ2-5	.	.
CASRTSGGPSYEQYF	TGCGCCAGCAGGACTAGCGGGGGCCCATCCTACGAGCAGTACTTC	TRBV5-1	TRBJ2-7	TRBD2	.
CASSPTGLLGTIYF	TGTGCCAGCAGCCCGACAGGGTTGCTGGGCACCATATATTTT	TRBV14	TRBJ1-3	TRBD1	.
CASSQESGATGELFF	TGCGCCAGCAGCCAAGAGTCGGGGGCTACCGGGGAGCTGTTTTTT	TRBV4-1	TRBJ2-2	.	.
CASSQQLTGLYEQYF	TGCGCCAGCAGCCAACAATTGACAGGGCTGTACGAGCAGTACTTC	TRBV4-1	TRBJ2-7	TRBD1	.
CASSLSIWTENTEAFF	TGTGCCAGCAGCTTGAGTATATGGACGGAGAACACTGAAGCTTTCTTT	TRBV5-5	TRBJ1-1	.	once
CASSLVGSIGNTIYF	TGTGCCAGCAGCTTAGTAGGTTCGATTGGAAACACCATATATTTT	TRBV7-2	TRBJ1-3	.	.
CASSQVKGASARLGELFF	TGCGCCAGCAGCCAAGTTAAAGGAGCGTCCGCGCGGCTCGGGGAGCTGTTTTTT	TRBV4-1	TRBJ2-2	.	.
CASSLKLQGQGANGYTF	TGTGCCAGCAGTCTAAAGCTTCAAGGACAGGGGGCGAATGGCTACACCTTC	TRBV6-8	TRBJ1-2	TRBD1	.
CASSINARAYEQYF	TGCGCCAGCAGCATCAACGCGCGGGCCTACGAGCAGTACTTC	TRBV5-1	TRBJ2-7	.	.
CASSLHTGGYTEAFF	TGTGCCAGCAGCTTGCACACGGGAGGATACACTGAAGCTTTCTTT	TRBV5-8	TRBJ1-1	.	.
CASSFPLAGVDEQYF	TGTGCCAGCAGCTTCCCACTAGCGGGAGTTGACGAGCAGTACTTC	TRBV11-2	TRBJ2-7	TRBD2	.